This T cell receptor beta chain was obtained from a study of siplizumab effects on memory and regulatory T cells. Notes on the study in general: Fewer alloreactive sequences mapped to unstimulated CD4+ memory cells under siplizumab. Proliferating Tregs in siplizumab cultures were never verified as suppressive. Mappable alloreactive CD4+ clones came from Treg cells about 65% of the time on average with siplizumab, against roughly 27% in controls.

Turning to this clone: Its antigen is unknown.

In each sample, about 100,000 TCR templates were assayed. The protocol was immunoSEQ multiplex PCR, while the TCRdb copy is restricted to in-frame clones and leaves out a portion. The data show some 100,000 clones, about 91% seen once. CDR1 and CDR2 from the germline V gene are SGDLS and YYNGEE. The junction had 9 bases not matched to a gene; V was cut back by 2 bases and J by 2 bases. This CDR3 contains 16 residues. The sequence was obtained from a human donor in good health. Sequencing was performed on Tregs sorted from blood. The chain couples TRBV9 to TRBJ2-5, with 7 bases fitting TRBD1. The CDR3 DNA sequence: TGTGCCAGCAGCGTCAGTCCGGGACAGACACAAGAGACCCAGTACTTC. It is translated as CASSVSPGQTQETQYF. Drawing the rest from reference TRBV9 and TRBJ2-5, the complete variable domain is DSGVTQTPKHLITATGQRVTLRCSPRSGDLSVYWYQQSLDQGLQFLIQYYNGEERAKGNILERFSAQQFPDLHSELNLSSLELGDSALYFCASSVSPGQTQETQYFGPGTRLLVL.